This TCR beta chain was identified in a study of blood T cell repertoires in COVID-19. Across the whole study: Samples representing acute and convalescent COVID-19 were sourced from the United States, Italy and Spain. Sources were T cells, B-cell-depleted T cells, or PBMCs; the material itself was cDNA or gDNA.

Trimming took 1 base from V and 10 from J, leaving 11 bases between them. CDR3 length equals 13 residues. CDR1 and CDR2 (germline): LNHDA, SQIVND (reference sequence). In the original workflow: Amplification of reference gene primers was used by the study to estimate nucleated cell counts. The method was immunoSEQ multiplex PCR; TCRdb's version includes in-frame clones alone and lacks a portion of them. D and trimming come from the DNA, and the V and J calls and clone size come from that table. Among tens of thousands of clones, roughly 85% were seen once, and the ten largest hold more than 30%. The specimen was peripheral blood. This sequence originates from a human donor in a cohort sampled during active COVID-19. V gene TRBV19 combines with J gene TRBJ1-5; D gene unclear. The DNA of the CDR3 is TGTGCCAGTAGTATAGGCCCCCAGCGCCCCCAGCATTTT. Protein sequence: CASSIGPQRPQHF.